This T cell receptor (beta chain) derives from a study of CD4 and CD8 cells across lung adenocarcinoma regions. Localized lung adenocarcinoma, a non-small cell lung cancer, affected the donors. The CDR3 covers 15 residues. J was trimmed by 4 bases and V by 5 bases; bases with no gene match: 5. The germline V gene encodes CDR1 MRHNA and CDR2 SNTAGT. TCRdb itself ran the PCR reads through MiXCR, one entry per CDR3 protein. The sample lists a few thousand distinct CDR3 sequences; 65% were seen once. This TCR was sampled from a female donor with lung adenocarcinoma. The CD4 and CD8 labels of this study may be unreliable. The sequenced material came from CD8+ T cells from the margin of a lung tumor. The chain joins TRBV6-4 to TRBJ2-3, with 11 bases aligning to TRBD2. The CDR3 spells CASSQTSGTSDTQYF. CDR3 DNA: TGTGCCAGCAGTCAGACTAGCGGGACGTCAGATACGCAGTATTTT.